The following is a TCR beta chain sequence with its context. Original processing methods: It was from reference gene primer amplification that nucleated cell counts were estimated. Assay used: immunoSEQ multiplex PCR; TCRdb lists only in-frame clones, some missing. The V and J calls and clone size come from that table; D and trimming were worked out from the DNA. The data hold roughly 570,000 clones, with about 89% observed a single time. The sample belongs to a study of blood T cell repertoires in COVID-19. At the level of the study: COVID-19 samples from acute and convalescent phases originated in the United States, Italy and Spain.

V was clipped by 5 bases and J by 8 bases; unmatched bases: 14. The CDR3 covers 16 residues. From germline, CDR1 is MRHNA and CDR2 SNTAGT. The TCR comes from a woman aged 45-60 years with COVID-19, enrolled during active disease. The material sequenced was peripheral blood. The V call is TRBV6-4, the J call TRBJ2-1; 8 bases are a match to TRBD2. The CDR3 loop reads CASSMDGGGRWDEQFF. The DNA of the CDR3 is TGTGCCAGCAGTATGGACGGAGGCGGGAGGTGGGATGAGCAGTTCTTC.